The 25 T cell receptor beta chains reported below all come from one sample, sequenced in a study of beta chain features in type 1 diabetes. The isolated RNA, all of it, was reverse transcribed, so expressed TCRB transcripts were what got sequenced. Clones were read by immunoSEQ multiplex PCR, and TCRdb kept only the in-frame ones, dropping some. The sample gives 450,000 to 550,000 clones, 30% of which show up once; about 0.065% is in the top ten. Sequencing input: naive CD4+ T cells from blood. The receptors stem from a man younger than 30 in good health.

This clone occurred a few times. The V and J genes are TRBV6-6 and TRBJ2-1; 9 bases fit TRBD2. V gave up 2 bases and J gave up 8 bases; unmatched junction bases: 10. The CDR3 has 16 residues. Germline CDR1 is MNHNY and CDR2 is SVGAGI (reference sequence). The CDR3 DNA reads TGTGCCAGCAGTTACCCCGGAGCGGGAGGCCCCCATGAGCAGTTCTTC. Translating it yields CASSYPGAGGPHEQFF.

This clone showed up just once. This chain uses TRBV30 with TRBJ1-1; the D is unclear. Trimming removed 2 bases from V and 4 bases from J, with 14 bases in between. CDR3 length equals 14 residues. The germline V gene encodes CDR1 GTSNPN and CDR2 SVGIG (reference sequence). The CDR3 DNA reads TGTGCCTGGAGTCGTGGGCGGTTTCTCACTGAAGCTTTCTTT. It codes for CAWSRGRFLTEAFF.

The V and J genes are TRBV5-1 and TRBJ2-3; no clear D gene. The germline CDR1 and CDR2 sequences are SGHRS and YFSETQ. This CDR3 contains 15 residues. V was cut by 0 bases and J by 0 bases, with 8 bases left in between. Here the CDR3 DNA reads TGCGCCAGCAGCTTGGACACCACTAGCACAGATACGCAGTATTTT. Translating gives CASSLDTTSTDTQYF. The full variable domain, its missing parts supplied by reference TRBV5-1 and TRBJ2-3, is KAGVTQTPRYLIKTRGQQVTLSCSPISGHRSVSWYQQTPGQGLQFLFEYFSETQRNKGNFPGRFSGRQFSNSRSEMNVSTLELGDSALYLCASSLDTTSTDTQYFGPGTRLTVL.

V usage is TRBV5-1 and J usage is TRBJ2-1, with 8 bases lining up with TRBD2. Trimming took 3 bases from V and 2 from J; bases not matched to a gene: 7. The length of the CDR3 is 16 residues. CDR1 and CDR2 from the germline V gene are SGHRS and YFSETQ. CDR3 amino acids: CASSSIAGGTYNEQFF. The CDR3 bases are TGCGCCAGCAGCTCTATCGCGGGAGGTACCTACAATGAGCAGTTCTTC.

The CDR3 region has the DNA TGTGCCTGGAGTATTCCCCGAGCAACTAATGAAAAACTGTTTTTT. It codes for CAWSIPRATNEKLFF. V is TRBV30 and J is TRBJ1-4; D gene unclear. The CDR3 runs 15 residues. Trimming cost V 2 bases and J 0 bases, with 10 bases left between them. The germline V gene has CDR1 GTSNPN and CDR2 SVGIG (reference sequence).

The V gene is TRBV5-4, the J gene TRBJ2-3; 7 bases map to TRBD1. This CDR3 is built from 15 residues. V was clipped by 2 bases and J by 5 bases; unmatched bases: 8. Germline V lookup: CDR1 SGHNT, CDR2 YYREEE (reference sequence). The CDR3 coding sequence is TGTGCCAGCAGCTTCGGGACAGACCGCGGAGATACGCAGTATTTT. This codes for CASSFGTDRGDTQYF.

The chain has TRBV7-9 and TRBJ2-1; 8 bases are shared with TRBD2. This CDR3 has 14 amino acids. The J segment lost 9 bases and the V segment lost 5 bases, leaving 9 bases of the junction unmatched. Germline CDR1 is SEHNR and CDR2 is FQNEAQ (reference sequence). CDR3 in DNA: TGTGCCAGCAGCCTGCAAACGGGAGGGGGTGAGCAGTTCTTC. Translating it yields CASSLQTGGGEQFF.

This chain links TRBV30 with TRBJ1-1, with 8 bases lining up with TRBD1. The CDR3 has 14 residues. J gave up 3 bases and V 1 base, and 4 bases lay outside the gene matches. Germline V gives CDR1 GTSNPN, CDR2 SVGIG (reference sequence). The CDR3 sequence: CAWSDLTGDTEAFF. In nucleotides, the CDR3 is TGTGCCTGGAGTGACCTGACAGGGGACACTGAAGCTTTCTTT.

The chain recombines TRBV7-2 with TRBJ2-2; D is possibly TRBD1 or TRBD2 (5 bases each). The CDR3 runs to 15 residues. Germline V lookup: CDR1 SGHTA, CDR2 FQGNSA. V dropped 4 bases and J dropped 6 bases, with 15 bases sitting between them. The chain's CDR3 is CASSSGTVQAGELFF. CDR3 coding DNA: TGTGCCAGCAGCTCCGGGACGGTGCAGGCCGGGGAGCTGTTTTTT.

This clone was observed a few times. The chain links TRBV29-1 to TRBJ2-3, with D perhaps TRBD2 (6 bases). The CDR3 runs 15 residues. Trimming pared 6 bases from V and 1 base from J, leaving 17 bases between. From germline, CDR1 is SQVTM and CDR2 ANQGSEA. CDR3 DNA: TGCAGCGTCGCCTGGGACTCCCAGGGCACAGATACGCAGTATTTT. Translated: CSVAWDSQGTDTQYF.

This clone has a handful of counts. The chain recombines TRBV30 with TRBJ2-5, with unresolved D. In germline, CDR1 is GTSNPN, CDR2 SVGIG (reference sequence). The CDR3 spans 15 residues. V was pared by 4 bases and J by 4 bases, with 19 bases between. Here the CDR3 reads CAWTLRAQGRETQYF. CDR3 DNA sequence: TGTGCCTGGACCCTCCGGGCCCAAGGCCGAGAGACCCAGTACTTC.

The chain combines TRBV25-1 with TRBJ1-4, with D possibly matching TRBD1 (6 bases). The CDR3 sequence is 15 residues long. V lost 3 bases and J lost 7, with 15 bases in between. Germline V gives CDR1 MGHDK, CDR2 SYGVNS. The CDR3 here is CASSDLGGAGEKLFF. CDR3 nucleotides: TGTGCCAGCAGTGACCTTGGGGGGGCAGGTGAAAAACTGTTTTTT.

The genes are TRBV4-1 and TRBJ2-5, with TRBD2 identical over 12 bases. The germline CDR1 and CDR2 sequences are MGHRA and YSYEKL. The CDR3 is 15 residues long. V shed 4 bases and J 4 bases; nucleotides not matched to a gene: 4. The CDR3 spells CASSRLAGVRETQYF. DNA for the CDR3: TGCGCCAGCAGCCGACTAGCGGGAGTGCGAGAGACCCAGTACTTC.

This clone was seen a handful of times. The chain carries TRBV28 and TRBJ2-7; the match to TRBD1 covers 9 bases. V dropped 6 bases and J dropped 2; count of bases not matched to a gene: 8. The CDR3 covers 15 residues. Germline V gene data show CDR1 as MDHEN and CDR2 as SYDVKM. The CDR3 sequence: CASSPPGQGTYEQYF. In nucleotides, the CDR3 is TGTGCCAGCAGCCCTCCGGGACAGGGCACCTACGAGCAGTACTTC.

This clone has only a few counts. CDR3 in DNA: TGTGCCAGCAGTGAAGATGCAGGGTTCGACACCGGGGAGCTGTTTTTT. Translating gives CASSEDAGFDTGELFF. This chain uses TRBV2 with TRBJ2-2, with D possibly being TRBD1 (5 bases). V was trimmed by 1 base and J by 3 bases, leaving 12 bases between them. The CDR3 has 16 amino acids. CDR1 is SNHLY, CDR2 FYNNEI, per germline.

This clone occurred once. The chain's CDR3 is CASQTDNTGELFF. DNA of the CDR3: TGTGCCAGCCAGACAGACAACACCGGGGAGCTGTTTTTT. This chain links TRBV2 with TRBJ2-2; TRBD1 is a possible D gene (5 bases). The V end lost 8 bases, the J end lost 2 bases, and 9 bases lay between the germline ends. This CDR3 is built from 13 residues. Germline V CDR1 and CDR2: SNHLY, FYNNEI.

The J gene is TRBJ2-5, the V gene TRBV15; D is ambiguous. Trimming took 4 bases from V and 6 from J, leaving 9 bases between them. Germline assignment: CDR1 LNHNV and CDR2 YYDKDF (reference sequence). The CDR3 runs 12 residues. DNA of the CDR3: TGTGCCACCAGCACCCTGCGAAAGACCCAGTACTTC. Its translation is CATSTLRKTQYF.

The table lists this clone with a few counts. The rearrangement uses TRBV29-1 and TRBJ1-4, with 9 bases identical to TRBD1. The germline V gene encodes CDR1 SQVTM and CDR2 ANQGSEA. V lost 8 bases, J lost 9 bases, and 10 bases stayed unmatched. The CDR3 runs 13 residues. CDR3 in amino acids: CSPSGGQGKKLFF. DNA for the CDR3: TGCAGCCCGAGTGGGGGACAGGGAAAAAAACTGTTTTTT.

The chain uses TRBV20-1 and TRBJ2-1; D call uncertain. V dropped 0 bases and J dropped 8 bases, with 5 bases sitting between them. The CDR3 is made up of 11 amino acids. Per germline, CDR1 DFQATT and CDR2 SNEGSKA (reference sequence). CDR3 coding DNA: TGCAGTGCTAGAGATTTGGATGAGCAGTTCTTC. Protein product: CSARDLDEQFF.

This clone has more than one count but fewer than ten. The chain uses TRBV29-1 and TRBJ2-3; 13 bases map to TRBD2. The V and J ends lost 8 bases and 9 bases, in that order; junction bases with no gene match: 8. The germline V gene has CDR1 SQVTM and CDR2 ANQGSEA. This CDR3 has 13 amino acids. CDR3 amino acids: CSTRTSGSFTQYF. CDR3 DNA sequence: TGCAGCACTAGGACTAGCGGGAGCTTCACGCAGTATTTT.

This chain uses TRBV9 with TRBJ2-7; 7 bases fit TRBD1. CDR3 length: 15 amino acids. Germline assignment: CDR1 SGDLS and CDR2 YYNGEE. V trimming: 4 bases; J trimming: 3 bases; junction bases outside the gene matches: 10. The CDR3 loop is CASSSQSGTDYEQYF. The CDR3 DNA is TGTGCCAGCAGCAGTCAATCCGGGACAGACTACGAGCAGTACTTC.

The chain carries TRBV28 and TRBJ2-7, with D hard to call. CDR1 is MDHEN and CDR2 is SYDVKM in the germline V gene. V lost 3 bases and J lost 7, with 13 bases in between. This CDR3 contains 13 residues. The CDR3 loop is CASSLLGSREQYF. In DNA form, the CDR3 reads TGTGCCAGCAGTTTGTTGGGTTCTCGGGAGCAGTACTTC.

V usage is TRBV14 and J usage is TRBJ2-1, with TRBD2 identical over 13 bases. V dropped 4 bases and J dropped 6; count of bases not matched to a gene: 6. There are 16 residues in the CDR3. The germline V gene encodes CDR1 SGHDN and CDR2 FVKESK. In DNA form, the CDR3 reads TGTGCCAGCAGCCTGTTAGGGACTAGCGGGGCCAATGAGCAGTTCTTC. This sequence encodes CASSLLGTSGANEQFF.

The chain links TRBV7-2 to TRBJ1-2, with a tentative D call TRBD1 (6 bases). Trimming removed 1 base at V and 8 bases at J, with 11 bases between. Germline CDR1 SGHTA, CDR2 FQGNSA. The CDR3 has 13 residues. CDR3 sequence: CASSLDREGGYTF. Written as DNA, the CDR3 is TGTGCCAGCAGCTTAGACAGGGAAGGCGGCTACACCTTC. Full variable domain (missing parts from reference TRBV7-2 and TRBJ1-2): GAGVSQSPSNKVTEKGKDVELRCDPISGHTALYWYRQSLGQGLEFLIYFQGNSAPDKSGLPSDRFSAERTGGSVSTLTIQRTQQEDSAVYLCASSLDREGGYTFGSGTRLTVV.

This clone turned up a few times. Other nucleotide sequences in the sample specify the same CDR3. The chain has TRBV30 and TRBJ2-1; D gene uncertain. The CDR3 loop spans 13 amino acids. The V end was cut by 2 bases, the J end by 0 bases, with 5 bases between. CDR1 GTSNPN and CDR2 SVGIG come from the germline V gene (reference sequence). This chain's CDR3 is CAWSLSSYNEQFF. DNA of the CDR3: TGTGCCTGGAGTTTGAGCTCCTACAATGAGCAGTTCTTC.